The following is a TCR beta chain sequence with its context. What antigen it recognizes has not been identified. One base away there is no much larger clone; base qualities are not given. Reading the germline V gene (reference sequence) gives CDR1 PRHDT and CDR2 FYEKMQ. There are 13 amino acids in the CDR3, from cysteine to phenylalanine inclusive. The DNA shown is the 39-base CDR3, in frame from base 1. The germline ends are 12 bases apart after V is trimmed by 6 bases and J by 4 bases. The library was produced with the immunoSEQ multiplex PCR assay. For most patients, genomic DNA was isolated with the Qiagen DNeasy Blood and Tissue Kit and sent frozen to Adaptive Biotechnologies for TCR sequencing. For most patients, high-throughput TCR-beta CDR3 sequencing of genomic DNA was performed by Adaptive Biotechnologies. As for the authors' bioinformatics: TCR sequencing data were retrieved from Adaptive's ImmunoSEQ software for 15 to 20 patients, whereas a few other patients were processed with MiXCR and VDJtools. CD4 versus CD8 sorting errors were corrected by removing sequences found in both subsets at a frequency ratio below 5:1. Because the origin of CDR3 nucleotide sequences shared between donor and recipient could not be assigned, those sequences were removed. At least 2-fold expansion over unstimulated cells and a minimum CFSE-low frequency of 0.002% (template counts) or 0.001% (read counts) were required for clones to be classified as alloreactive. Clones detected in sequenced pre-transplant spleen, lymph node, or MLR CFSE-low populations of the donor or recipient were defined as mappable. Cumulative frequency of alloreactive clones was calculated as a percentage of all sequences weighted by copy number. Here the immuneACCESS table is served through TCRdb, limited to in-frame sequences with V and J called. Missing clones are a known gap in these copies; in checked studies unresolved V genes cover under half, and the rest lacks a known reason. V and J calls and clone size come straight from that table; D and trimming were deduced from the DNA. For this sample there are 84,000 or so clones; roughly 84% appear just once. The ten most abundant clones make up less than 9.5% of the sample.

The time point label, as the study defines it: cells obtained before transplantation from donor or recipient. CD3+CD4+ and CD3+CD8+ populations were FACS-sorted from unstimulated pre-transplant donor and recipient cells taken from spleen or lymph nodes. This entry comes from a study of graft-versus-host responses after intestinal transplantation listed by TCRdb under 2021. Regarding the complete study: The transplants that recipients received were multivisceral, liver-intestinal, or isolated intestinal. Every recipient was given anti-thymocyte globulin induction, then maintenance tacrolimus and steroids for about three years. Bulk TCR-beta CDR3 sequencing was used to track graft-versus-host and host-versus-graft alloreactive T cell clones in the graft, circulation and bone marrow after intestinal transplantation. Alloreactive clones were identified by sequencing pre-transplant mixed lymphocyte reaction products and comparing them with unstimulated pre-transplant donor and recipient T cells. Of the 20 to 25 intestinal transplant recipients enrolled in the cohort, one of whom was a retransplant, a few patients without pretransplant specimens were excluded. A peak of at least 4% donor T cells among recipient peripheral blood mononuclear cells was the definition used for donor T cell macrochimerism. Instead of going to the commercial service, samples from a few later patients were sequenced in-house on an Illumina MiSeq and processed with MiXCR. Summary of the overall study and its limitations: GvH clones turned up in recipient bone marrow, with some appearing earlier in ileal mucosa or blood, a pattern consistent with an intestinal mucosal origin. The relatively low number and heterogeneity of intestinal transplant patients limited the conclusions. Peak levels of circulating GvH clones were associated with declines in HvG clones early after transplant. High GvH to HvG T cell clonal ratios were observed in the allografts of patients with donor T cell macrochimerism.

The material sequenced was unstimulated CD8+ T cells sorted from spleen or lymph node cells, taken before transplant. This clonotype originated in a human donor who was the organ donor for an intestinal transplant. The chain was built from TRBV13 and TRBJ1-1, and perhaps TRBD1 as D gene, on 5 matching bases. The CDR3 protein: CASSSGRSTEAFF. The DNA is TGTGCCAGCAGTTCAGGGAGGAGCACTGAAGCTTTCTTT.